This T cell receptor beta chain was sequenced in a study of blood T cell repertoires in COVID-19. Original methodology: Amplification from reference gene primers served as the basis for estimated nucleated cell counts. Measured with immunoSEQ multiplex PCR; TCRdb has only the in-frame clones, and not every one. V and J calls plus clone size are reproduced from that table; the DNA served to infer D and trimming. The table has approximately 280,000 clones, around 90% seen once. In the case of this clone: Compared with germline, one end of the junction differs, possibly owing to a read error.

Germline CDR1 is MDHEN and CDR2 is SYDVKM. This CDR3 contains 11 residues. The source is a woman in her 30s with COVID-19, enrolled during active disease. Sequencing was done on a sample of peripheral blood. The V gene is TRBV28, the J gene TRBJ1-5; 9 bases align to TRBD1. CDR3: CASSLAGQGDF. Written as DNA, the CDR3 is TGTGCCAGCAGTTTAGCGGGACAGGGCGATTTT.